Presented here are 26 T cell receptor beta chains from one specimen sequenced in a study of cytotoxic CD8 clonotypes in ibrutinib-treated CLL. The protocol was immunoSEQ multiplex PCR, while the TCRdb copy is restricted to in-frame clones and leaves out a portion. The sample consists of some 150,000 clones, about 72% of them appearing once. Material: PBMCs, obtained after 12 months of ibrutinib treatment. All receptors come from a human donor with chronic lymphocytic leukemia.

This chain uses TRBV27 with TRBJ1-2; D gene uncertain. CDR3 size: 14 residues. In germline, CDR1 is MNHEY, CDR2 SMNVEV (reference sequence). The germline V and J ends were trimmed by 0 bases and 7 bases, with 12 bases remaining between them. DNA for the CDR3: TGTGCCAGCAGTTTATCCGGGCCCCGGGGTGGCTACACCTTC. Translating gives CASSLSGPRGGYTF.

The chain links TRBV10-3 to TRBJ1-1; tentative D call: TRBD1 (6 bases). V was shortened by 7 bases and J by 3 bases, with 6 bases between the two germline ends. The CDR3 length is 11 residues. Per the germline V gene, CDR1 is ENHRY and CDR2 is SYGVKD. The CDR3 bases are TGTGCCATCAAGGGGGACACTGAAGCTTTCTTT. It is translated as CAIKGDTEAFF.

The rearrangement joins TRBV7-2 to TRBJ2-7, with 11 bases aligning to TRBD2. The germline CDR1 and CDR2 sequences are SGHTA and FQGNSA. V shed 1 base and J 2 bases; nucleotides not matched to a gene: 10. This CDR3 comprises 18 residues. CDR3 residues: CASSLGRASGRPPYEQYF. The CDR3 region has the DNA TGTGCCAGCAGCTTAGGACGAGCTAGCGGGAGGCCCCCCTACGAGCAGTACTTC.

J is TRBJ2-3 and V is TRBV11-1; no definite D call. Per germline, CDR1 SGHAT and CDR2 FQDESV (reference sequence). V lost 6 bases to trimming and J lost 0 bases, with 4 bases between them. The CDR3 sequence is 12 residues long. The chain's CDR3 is CASRGSTDTQYF. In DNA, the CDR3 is TGTGCCAGCAGAGGGAGCACAGATACGCAGTATTTT.

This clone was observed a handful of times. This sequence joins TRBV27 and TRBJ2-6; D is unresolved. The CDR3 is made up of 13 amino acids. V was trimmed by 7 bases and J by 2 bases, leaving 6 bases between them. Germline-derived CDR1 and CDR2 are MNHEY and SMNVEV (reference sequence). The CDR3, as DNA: TGTGCCAGCACGATTACTGGGGCCAACGTCCTGACTTTC. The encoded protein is CASTITGANVLTF.

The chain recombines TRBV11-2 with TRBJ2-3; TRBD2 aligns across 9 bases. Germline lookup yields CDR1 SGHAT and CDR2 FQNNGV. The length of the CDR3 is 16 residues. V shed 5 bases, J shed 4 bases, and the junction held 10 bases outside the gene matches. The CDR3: CASSLGNSGSSDTQYF. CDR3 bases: TGTGCCAGCAGCCTCGGCAATAGCGGGAGCTCAGATACGCAGTATTTT.

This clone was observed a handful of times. The CDR3 loop is CASSPDSGYGYTF. Here the CDR3 DNA reads TGTGCCAGCAGCCCGGATTCTGGGTATGGCTACACCTTC. The genes are TRBV11-2 and TRBJ1-2; D not certain. This CDR3 is 13 amino acids long. Germline V gives CDR1 SGHAT, CDR2 FQNNGV. The V gene lost 5 bases and the J gene lost 5 bases, with 12 bases spanning the gap. The whole variable domain, filled in from reference TRBV11-2 and TRBJ1-2, reads EAGVAQSPRYKIIEKRQSVAFWCNPISGHATLYWYQQILGQGPKLLIQFQNNGVVDDSQLPKDRFSAERLKGVDSTLKIQPAKLEDSAVYLCASSPDSGYGYTFGSGTRLTVV.

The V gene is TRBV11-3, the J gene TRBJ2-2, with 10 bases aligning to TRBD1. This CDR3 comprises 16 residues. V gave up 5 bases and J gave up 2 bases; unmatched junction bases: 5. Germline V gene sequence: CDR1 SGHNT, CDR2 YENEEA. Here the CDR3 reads CASSPGTGDNTGELFF. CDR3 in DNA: TGTGCCAGCAGCCCCGGGACAGGGGACAACACCGGGGAGCTGTTTTTT.

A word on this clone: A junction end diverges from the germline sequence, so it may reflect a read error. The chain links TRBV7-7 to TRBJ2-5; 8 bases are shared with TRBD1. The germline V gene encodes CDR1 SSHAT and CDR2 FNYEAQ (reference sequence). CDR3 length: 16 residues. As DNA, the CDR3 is TGTGCTAGCAGCAAAGGACAGGGAGGTGTGCGGGAGACCCAGTACTTC. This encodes CASSKGQGGVRETQYF.

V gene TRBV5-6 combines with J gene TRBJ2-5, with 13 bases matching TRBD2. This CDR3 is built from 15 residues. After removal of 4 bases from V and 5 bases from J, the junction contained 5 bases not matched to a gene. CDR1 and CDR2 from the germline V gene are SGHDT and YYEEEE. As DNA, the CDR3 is TGTGCCAGCAGCCCGACTAGCGGGAGGAGGGAGACCCAGTACTTC. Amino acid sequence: CASSPTSGRRETQYF.

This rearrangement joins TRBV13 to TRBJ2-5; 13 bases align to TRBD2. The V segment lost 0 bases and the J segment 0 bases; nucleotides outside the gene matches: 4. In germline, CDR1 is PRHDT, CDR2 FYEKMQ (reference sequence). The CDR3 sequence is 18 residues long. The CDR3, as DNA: TGTGCCAGCAGCTTAGGCGGACTAGCGGGGGCGGACCAAGAGACCCAGTACTTC. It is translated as CASSLGGLAGADQETQYF.

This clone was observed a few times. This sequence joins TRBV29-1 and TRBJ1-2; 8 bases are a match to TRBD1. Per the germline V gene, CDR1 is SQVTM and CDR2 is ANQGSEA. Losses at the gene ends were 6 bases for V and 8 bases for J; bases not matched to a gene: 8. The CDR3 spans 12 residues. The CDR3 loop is CSVQTGVEGYTF. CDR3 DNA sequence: TGCAGCGTCCAGACAGGGGTGGAGGGCTACACCTTC.

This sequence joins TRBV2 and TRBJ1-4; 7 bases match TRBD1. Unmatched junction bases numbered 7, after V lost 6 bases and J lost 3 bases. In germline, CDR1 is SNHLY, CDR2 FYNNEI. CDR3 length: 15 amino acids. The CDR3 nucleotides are TGTGCCAGCAGCAGGACAGGTTTGGCTAATGAAAAACTGTTTTTT. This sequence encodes CASSRTGLANEKLFF.

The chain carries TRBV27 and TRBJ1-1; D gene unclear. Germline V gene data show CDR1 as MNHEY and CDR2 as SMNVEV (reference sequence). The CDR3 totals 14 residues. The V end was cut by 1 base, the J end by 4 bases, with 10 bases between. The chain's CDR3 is CASSLLVSATEAFF. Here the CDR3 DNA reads TGTGCCAGCAGTTTATTGGTATCGGCCACTGAAGCTTTCTTT.

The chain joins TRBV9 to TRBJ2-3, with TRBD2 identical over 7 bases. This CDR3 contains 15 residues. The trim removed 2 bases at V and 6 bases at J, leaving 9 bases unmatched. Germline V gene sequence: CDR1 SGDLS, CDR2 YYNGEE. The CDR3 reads CASSVLWDYRDTQYF. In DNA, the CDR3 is TGTGCCAGCAGCGTCTTGTGGGACTATCGGGATACGCAGTATTTT.

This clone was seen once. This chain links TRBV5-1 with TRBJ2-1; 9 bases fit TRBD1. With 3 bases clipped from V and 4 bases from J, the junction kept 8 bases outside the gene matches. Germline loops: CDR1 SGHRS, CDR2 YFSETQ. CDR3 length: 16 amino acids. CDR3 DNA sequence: TGCGCCAGCAGCTACGGACAGGGGATTGTTTACAATGAGCAGTTCTTC. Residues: CASSYGQGIVYNEQFF.

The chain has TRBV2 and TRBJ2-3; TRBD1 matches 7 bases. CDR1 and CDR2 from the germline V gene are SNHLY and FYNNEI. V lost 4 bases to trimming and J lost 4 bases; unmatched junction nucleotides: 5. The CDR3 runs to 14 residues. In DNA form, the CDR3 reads TGTGCCAGCAGTGTCGACAGGGTAGCAGATACGCAGTATTTT. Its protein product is CASSVDRVADTQYF.

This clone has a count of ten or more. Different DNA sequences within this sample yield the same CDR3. CDR3 loop: CSVEERVRGYTF. The CDR3 DNA sequence: TGCAGCGTTGAAGAACGGGTACGAGGCTACACCTTC. This sequence joins TRBV29-1 and TRBJ1-2; no firm D call. V was shortened by 0 bases and J by 8 bases, with 10 bases between the two germline ends. CDR1 and CDR2 (germline): SQVTM, ANQGSEA. This CDR3 spans 12 amino acids.

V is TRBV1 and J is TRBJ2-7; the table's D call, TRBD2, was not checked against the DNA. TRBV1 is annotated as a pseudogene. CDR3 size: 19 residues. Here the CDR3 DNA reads TGCACCAGCAGCCAAGCGATCTTGGGCGGGACTAGTTCTTCCTACGAGCAGTACTTC. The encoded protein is CTSSQAILGGTSSSYEQYF.

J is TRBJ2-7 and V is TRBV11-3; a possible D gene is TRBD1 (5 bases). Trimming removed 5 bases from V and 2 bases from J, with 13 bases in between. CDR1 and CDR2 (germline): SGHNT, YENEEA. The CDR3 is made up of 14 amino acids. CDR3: CASSKTDRTYEQYF. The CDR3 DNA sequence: TGTGCCAGCAGCAAAACCGACAGAACCTACGAGCAGTACTTC. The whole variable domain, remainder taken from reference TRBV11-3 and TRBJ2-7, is EAGVVQSPRYKIIEKKQPVAFWCNPISGHNTLYWYLQNLGQGPELLIRYENEEAVDDSQLPKDRFSAERLKGVDSTLKIQPAELGDSAVYLCASSKTDRTYEQYFGPGTRLTVT.

The chain's CDR3 is CASSLGIAGWGTDTQYF. As DNA, the CDR3 is TGTGCCAGCAGCTTGGGGATAGCGGGTTGGGGCACAGATACGCAGTATTTT. The chain links TRBV5-4 to TRBJ2-3, with 7 bases fitting TRBD2. V trimming: 0 bases; J trimming: 1 base; junction bases outside the gene matches: 8. From germline, CDR1 is SGHNT and CDR2 YYREEE (reference sequence). CDR3 length: 17 amino acids.

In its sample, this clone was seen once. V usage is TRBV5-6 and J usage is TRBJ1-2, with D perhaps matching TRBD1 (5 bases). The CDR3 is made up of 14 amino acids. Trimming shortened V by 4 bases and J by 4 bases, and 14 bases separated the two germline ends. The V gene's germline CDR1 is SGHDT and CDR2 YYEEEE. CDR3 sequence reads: CASSPTGGVYGYTF. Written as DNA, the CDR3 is TGTGCCAGCAGCCCGACGGGAGGGGTCTATGGCTACACCTTC.

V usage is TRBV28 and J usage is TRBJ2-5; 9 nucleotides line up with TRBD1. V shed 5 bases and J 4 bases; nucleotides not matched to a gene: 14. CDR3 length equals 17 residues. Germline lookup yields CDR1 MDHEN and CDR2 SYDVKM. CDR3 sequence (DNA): TGTGCCAGCAGTGGGACAGGGTATCTCCGACGGGGAGAGACCCAGTACTTC. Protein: CASSGTGYLRRGETQYF.

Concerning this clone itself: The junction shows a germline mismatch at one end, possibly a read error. The CDR3 is CASSLGGAPGNTIYF. CDR3 nucleotides: TGCGCCAGCAGTTTGGGGGGCGCGCCAGGAAACACCATATATTTT. V is TRBV5-1 and J is TRBJ1-3, with a possible D match to TRBD1 (6 bases). Germline CDR1 is SGHRS and CDR2 is YFSETQ. The CDR3 is 15 amino acids.

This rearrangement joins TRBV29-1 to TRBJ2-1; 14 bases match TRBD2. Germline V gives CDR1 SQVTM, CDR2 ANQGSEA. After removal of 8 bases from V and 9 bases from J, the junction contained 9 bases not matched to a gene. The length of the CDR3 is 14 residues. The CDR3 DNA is TGCAGCCTAACCGGACTAGCGGGGGGCGGTGAGCAGTTCTTC. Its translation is CSLTGLAGGGEQFF.

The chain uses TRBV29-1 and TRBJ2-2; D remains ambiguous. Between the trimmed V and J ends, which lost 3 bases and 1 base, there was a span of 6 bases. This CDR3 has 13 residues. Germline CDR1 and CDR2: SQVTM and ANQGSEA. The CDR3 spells CSVDWVNTGELFF. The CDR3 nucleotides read TGCAGCGTTGATTGGGTGAACACCGGGGAGCTGTTTTTT.